Listed below are T cell receptor beta chains from one sample, sequenced in a study of blood T cell repertoires in COVID-19. Data came from immunoSEQ multiplex PCR; TCRdb stores just in-frame clones and leaves some out. The table records around 280,000 clones, approximately 90% of them present only once. The sequencing input was peripheral blood. These receptor sequences come from a woman aged 50 to 65 who had recovered from COVID-19. The conserved cysteine and the conserved F or W are not part of the CDR3 here. Fields, in order: clone size, J gene, V gene, CDR3 length, CDR3 protein. Size is stated for part of the rows, as once, few or many counts, or as a class when the clone is expanded.

NA TRBJ1-2 TRBV10-3 12 AISESYANYGYT
NA TRBJ2-1 TRBV19 10 ATAGGYNEQF
NA TRBJ2-7 TRBV6-2/TRBV6-3 16 ASSYLTGKPDPYGEQY
NA TRBJ1-1 TRBV6-5 10 ASKGANTEAF
NA TRBJ2-3 TRBV30 12 AWNLGQLTDTQY
few TRBJ1-2 TRBV11-2 16 ASSLVGRSRGSNYGYT
NA TRBJ1-5 TRBV2 15 ASSEVEARVSNQPQH
NA TRBJ2-1 TRBV5-1 11 ASSLQGANEQF
NA TRBJ2-7 TRBV20-1 8 SASFHEQY
NA TRBJ1-1 TRBV11-3 10 ASSNKNTEAF
NA TRBJ1-1 TRBV30 16 AWSYKGYRTASNTEAF
NA TRBJ2-7 TRBV7-9 10 ASSGQSYEQY
few TRBJ1-3 TRBV30 14 AWYRPGQGFGNTIY
NA TRBJ1-1 TRBV4-1 13 ASSPSQGMRTEAF
NA TRBJ2-2 TRBV27 14 ASRAQGEGDTGELF
NA TRBJ1-5 TRBV30 15 AWSPRRGTGYNQPQH
NA TRBJ1-5 TRBV6-2/TRBV6-3 10 ASSYRGKPQH
once TRBJ2-6 TRBV29-1 14 SVEDPGGSGANVLT
NA TRBJ1-5 TRBV9 13 ASSVTGTFNQPQH
NA TRBJ2-7 TRBV4-2 13 ASSLTSGNDHEQY
NA TRBJ2-7 TRBV6-2/TRBV6-3 14 ASSYPMGAGVGEQY
few TRBJ1-4 TRBV4-1 11 ASSQVRDEKLF
NA TRBJ1-2 TRBV5-6 10 ASSLSSYGYT
NA TRBJ2-7 TRBV19 14 ASSSRVTAFSYEQY
NA TRBJ2-7 TRBV7-2 14 ASSVRTGPFSYEQY
NA TRBJ2-6 TRBV3-1/TRBV3-2 15 ASSPTGVSSGANVLT
once TRBJ2-7 TRBV9 11 ASSVDLSREQY
NA TRBJ2-5 TRBV6-2/TRBV6-3 14 ASSPRGAVIQETQY
NA TRBJ1-2 TRBV29-1 9 SVAGGWGYT
NA TRBJ1-5 TRBV19 11 ASRDRGSLAQH
NA TRBJ1-1 TRBV5-1 13 ASSWAGGESTEAF
NA TRBJ2-7 TRBV11-1 12 ASSFIQASYEQY
once TRBJ1-1 TRBV28 11 ATGGTGRIEAF
NA TRBJ2-2 TRBV24-1 13 ATSDPGTDTGELF
NA TRBJ1-2 TRBV19 13 ASSIGITGGYGYT
NA TRBJ1-2 TRBV7-2 12 ASSSMAGDYGYT
NA TRBJ2-1 TRBV5-8 13 ASSLAGLPYNEQF
NA TRBJ1-1 TRBV28 17 ASSLFVPPEGGQGAEAF
NA TRBJ1-6 TRBV28 12 ASSLGQGNSPLH
NA TRBJ2-3 TRBV29-1 17 SVPGVSRGGNPRTDTQY
NA TRBJ1-1 TRBV5-4 10 ASSDTDREAF
NA TRBJ1-5 TRBV4-1 14 ASSHRDRGRRQPQH
few TRBJ2-1 TRBV7-9 14 ASSSMGQEPYNEQF
NA TRBJ2-2 TRBV30 12 AWKDRGNTGELF
NA TRBJ2-2 TRBV10-3 11 AIRPGATGELF
NA TRBJ2-7 TRBV3-1/TRBV3-2 12 ASSQDATGYEQY
NA TRBJ2-3 TRBV11-2 14 ASSLVDTAGTDTQY
once TRBJ2-2 TRBV27 11 ASSFLNTGELF
NA TRBJ1-2 TRBV6-5 11 ASRATGVRGYT
NA TRBJ2-7 TRBV19 10 ASSPQGSEQY
once TRBJ1-3 TRBV6-5 13 ASRKPGVPGNTIY